The source of this T cell receptor (beta chain) is a study of post-analysis software for immune sequencing data. Whole-study results and caveats: TRBV5-6, TRBV5-1 and TRBV20-1 were among about 5 TRBV segments more frequent in patients than controls. Multiple sclerosis patients showed significantly lower normalized Chao1 diversity than controls did. Under the F measure, samples that were prepared in one batch clustered strongly together.

Only a few counts were recorded for this clonotype. Its specificity is unknown. Unique molecular identifiers were present in the TCR beta cDNA libraries. It was from about 0.94 to 9.7 million T cells that about 540,000 cDNA molecules came. TCRdb reprocessed the PCR reads with MiXCR, giving one entry per CDR3 protein. The sample records more than 500,000 distinct CDR3 sequences, 30% to 40% being singletons. The CDR3 has 16 amino acids. The germline CDR1 and CDR2 sequences are KGHDR and SFDVKD. Trimming at V came to 12 bases and at J to 8 bases, leaving 20 bases not matched to a gene. The rearrangement joins TRBV24-1 to TRBJ1-2; 10 bases are a match to TRBD1. The receptor comes from a girl aged 2 to 17 with multiple sclerosis. The sequenced sample was blood. The CDR3 region has the DNA TGTGCCGTTGCCTCCGGGACAGGGGACCTTGGAGACGGCTACACCTTC. Translating it yields CAVASGTGDLGDGYTF.